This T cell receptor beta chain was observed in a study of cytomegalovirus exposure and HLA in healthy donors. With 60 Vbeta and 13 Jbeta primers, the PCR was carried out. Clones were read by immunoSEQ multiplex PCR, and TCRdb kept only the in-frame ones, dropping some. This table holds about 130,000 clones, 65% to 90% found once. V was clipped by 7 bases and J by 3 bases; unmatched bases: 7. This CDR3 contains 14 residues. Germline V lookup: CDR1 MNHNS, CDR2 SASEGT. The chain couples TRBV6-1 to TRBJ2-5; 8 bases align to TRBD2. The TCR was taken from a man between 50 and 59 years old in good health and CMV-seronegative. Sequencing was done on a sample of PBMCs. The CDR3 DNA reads TGTGCCAGCAAGAGTTTAGCGGGGAAAGAGACCCAGTACTTC. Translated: CASKSLAGKETQYF.